Each of the 23 T cell receptor beta chains below was sequenced from the same sample in a study of blood T cell repertoires in COVID-19. Profiled with immunoSEQ multiplex PCR; TCRdb holds only in-frame clones, not every one. This repertoire shows more than 150,000 clones, approximately 78% found once; its top ten account for approximately 15%. The sequenced sample consisted of PBMCs or T cells enriched from blood (not recorded which). Every receptor here comes from a woman aged 50 to 60 who had recovered from COVID-19.

This sequence joins TRBV3-1 (or the pseudogene TRBV3-2) and TRBJ1-2; D ambiguous. The V gene lost 0 bases and the J gene lost 8 bases, with 10 bases spanning the gap. CDR3 length: 13 residues. The germline V gene encodes CDR1 LGHDT and CDR2 YNNKEL (reference sequence). CDR3 nucleotides: TGTGCCAGCAGCCAAGACTCCGGGGTAGGCTACACCTTC. Its translation: CASSQDSGVGYTF.

The rearrangement links TRBV12-5 to TRBJ1-5, with a tentative D call TRBD1 (6 bases). V dropped 7 bases and J dropped 6 bases, with 10 bases sitting between them. The CDR3 loop spans 12 amino acids. CDR1 and CDR2 from the germline V gene are LGHNT and FRNRAP. The CDR3 is CASAQGGQPQHF. CDR3 bases: TGTGCTAGTGCCCAAGGGGGTCAGCCCCAGCATTTT.

This chain links TRBV7-3 with TRBJ2-3, with 7 nucleotides matching TRBD2. There are 16 residues in the CDR3. Germline CDR1 and CDR2: SGHTA and FQGTGA. V was clipped by 5 bases and J by 2 bases; unmatched bases: 10. DNA for the CDR3: TGTGCCAGCAGCCCCGGGGCTAGCGGCCTCACAGATACGCAGTATTTT. Translation: CASSPGASGLTDTQYF. Variable domain in full (rest from reference TRBV7-3 and TRBJ2-3): GAGVSQTPSNKVTEKGKYVELRCDPISGHTALYWYRQSLGQGPEFLIYFQGTGAADDSGLPNDRFFAVRPEGSVSTLKIQRTERGDSAVYLCASSPGASGLTDTQYFGPGTRLTVL.

This sequence joins TRBV5-1 and TRBJ2-5, with D uncertain. The length of the CDR3 is 14 residues. In germline, CDR1 is SGHRS, CDR2 YFSETQ. V shed 2 bases and J shed 0 bases, with 8 bases lying between them. The CDR3 region is CASSFVLHQETQYF. The CDR3 DNA sequence: TGCGCCAGCAGCTTCGTGCTACACCAAGAGACCCAGTACTTC.

The chain is built from TRBV30 and TRBJ1-2; 7 nucleotides match TRBD1. The V segment lost 5 bases and the J segment 6 bases; nucleotides outside the gene matches: 6. The CDR3 extends over 12 amino acids. CDR1 GTSNPN and CDR2 SVGIG come from the germline V gene (reference sequence). The CDR3 spells CAWVSTGDGYTF. DNA of the CDR3: TGTGCCTGGGTTTCTACAGGGGATGGCTACACCTTC.

The chain is built from TRBV19 and TRBJ2-7, with D possibly TRBD1 on 5 matching bases. Trimming stripped 5 bases from V and 4 bases from J, with 9 bases between. The germline CDR1 and CDR2 sequences are LNHDA and SQIVND (reference sequence). The CDR3 length is 12 residues. CDR3 residues: CASSLTGYEQYF. CDR3 sequence (DNA): TGTGCCAGTAGTTTAACAGGTTACGAGCAGTACTTC.

The chain links TRBV18 to TRBJ2-2; TRBD1 matches 7 bases. Per the germline V gene, CDR1 is KGHSH and CDR2 is LQKENI. The CDR3 length is 14 residues. After removal of 2 bases from V and 11 bases from J, the junction contained 8 bases not matched to a gene. CDR3 region: CASSPRDSVGELFF. CDR3 nucleotide sequence: TGTGCCAGCTCACCAAGGGACAGTGTGGGTGAGCTGTTTTTT.

This chain links TRBV29-1 with TRBJ2-4; 10 bases line up with TRBD1. CDR1 and CDR2 (germline): SQVTM, ANQGSEA. This CDR3 contains 12 residues. J lost 7 bases, V lost 4 bases, and 1 base had no gene match. This CDR3 reads CSVADRGNIQYF. DNA for the CDR3: TGCAGCGTTGCGGACAGGGGGAACATTCAGTACTTC.

The chain is built from TRBV19 and TRBJ2-1; 9 nucleotides match TRBD2. Germline V lookup: CDR1 LNHDA, CDR2 SQIVND (reference sequence). Unmatched junction bases numbered 5, after V lost 4 bases and J lost 13 bases. CDR3 length: 12 residues. Here the CDR3 reads CASSTQAGGQFF. DNA for the CDR3: TGTGCCAGTAGTACCCAAGCGGGAGGTCAGTTCTTC.

In regard to this clone: Germline and junction disagree at one end, which may indicate a read error. The chain employs TRBV2 and TRBJ1-2; D gene ambiguous. The CDR3 consists of 11 residues. Germline V gives CDR1 SNHLY, CDR2 FYNNEI. CDR3 amino acids: CASKSAGEPLF. The CDR3 DNA reads TGTGCCAGCAAGTCGGCAGGCGAACCCCTCTTC.

In this sample, this clone turned up once. The gene calls are TRBV5-1 and TRBJ2-1; TRBD2 matches at 8 bases. The V and J ends lost 0 bases and 8 bases, in that order; junction bases with no gene match: 7. CDR1 is SGHRS and CDR2 is YFSETQ in the germline V gene. This CDR3 has 15 amino acids. The DNA for the CDR3 is TGCGCCAGCAGCTTGGGAGCGGGAGTATTGGATGAGCAGTTCTTC. As protein: CASSLGAGVLDEQFF.

The J gene is TRBJ2-7, the V gene TRBV5-6; D is perhaps TRBD2 (6 bases). The germline V gene encodes CDR1 SGHDT and CDR2 YYEEEE. Deletions cut 5 bases from V and 4 bases from J, with 7 bases between. The CDR3 spans 11 residues. CDR3 loop: CASREGYEQYF. As DNA, the CDR3 is TGTGCCAGCAGGGAGGGATACGAGCAGTACTTC.

The chain uses TRBV6-5 and TRBJ2-5; a possible D gene is TRBD2 (5 bases). The V gene's germline CDR1 is MNHEY and CDR2 SVGAGI. V was clipped by 2 bases and J by 2 bases, with 15 bases between them. CDR3 size: 16 residues. CDR3 sequence: CASSYPRAAEQETQYF. The CDR3 DNA reads TGTGCCAGCAGTTACCCGAGGGCGGCAGAGCAAGAGACCCAGTACTTC.

The V call is TRBV5-1, the J call TRBJ1-1; D may be TRBD1 (6 bases). The germline V gene encodes CDR1 SGHRS and CDR2 YFSETQ. CDR3 length: 14 amino acids. Trimming pared 1 base from V and 1 base from J, leaving 8 bases between. The chain's CDR3 is CASSLQGGNTEAFF. CDR3 DNA sequence: TGCGCCAGCAGCTTGCAAGGGGGGAACACTGAAGCTTTCTTT.

The genes are TRBV18 and TRBJ2-5, with a possible D match to TRBD2 (6 bases). The V gene's germline CDR1 is KGHSH and CDR2 LQKENI. This CDR3 has 18 residues. The V gene lost 3 bases and the J gene lost 2 bases, with 22 bases spanning the gap. CDR3 residues: CASSPGFSGVNPQETQYF. DNA of the CDR3: TGTGCCAGCTCACCGGGGTTTTCGGGAGTGAACCCTCAAGAGACCCAGTACTTC. Looking up the rest from reference TRBV18 and TRBJ2-5 gives the full variable domain: NAGVMQNPRHLVRRRGQEARLRCSPMKGHSHVYWYRQLPEEGLKFMVYLQKENIIDESGMPKERFSAEFPKEGPSILRIQQVVRGDSAAYFCASSPGFSGVNPQETQYFGPGTRLLVL.

This sequence joins TRBV28 and TRBJ2-2, with 11 positions matching TRBD1. Trimming at V came to 6 bases and at J to 3 bases, leaving 9 bases not matched to a gene. This CDR3 is built from 17 residues. Germline V gene data show CDR1 as MDHEN and CDR2 as SYDVKM. DNA for the CDR3: TGTGCCAGCAGAACCGGGACAGGGGGGACCGACACCGGGGAGCTGTTTTTT. Protein sequence: CASRTGTGGTDTGELFF.

The chain couples TRBV6-5 to TRBJ2-7; 10 nucleotides match TRBD2. V lost 5 bases and J lost 3; bases outside the gene matches: 4. Per the germline V gene, CDR1 is MNHEY and CDR2 is SVGAGI. The CDR3 contains 14 residues. The CDR3 reads CASSPTSGYYEQYF. The CDR3 region has the DNA TGTGCCAGCAGTCCGACTAGCGGGTACTACGAGCAGTACTTC.

The rearrangement links TRBV7-2 to TRBJ1-5; D remains unclear. The V end lost 4 bases, the J end lost 7 bases, and 17 bases lay between the germline ends. Per germline, CDR1 SGHTA and CDR2 FQGNSA. The CDR3 extends over 15 amino acids. DNA for the CDR3: TGTGCCAGCAGCTCCCAAACCGGTGGAGGCCAGCCCCAGCATTTT. It codes for CASSSQTGGGQPQHF.

The CDR3 spells CASSLGATEREQFF. CDR3 DNA: TGTGCCAGCAGCCTGGGGGCGACTGAGAGGGAGCAGTTCTTC. V gene TRBV25-1 combines with J gene TRBJ2-1; perhaps TRBD1 as D (6 bases). The CDR3 contains 14 residues. V gave up 6 bases and J gave up 10 bases, with 19 bases separating them. CDR1 is MGHDK, CDR2 SYGVNS, per germline.

J is TRBJ1-2 and V is TRBV19, with 8 bases matching TRBD1. Germline V CDR1 and CDR2: LNHDA, SQIVND (reference sequence). The ends lost 3 bases at V and 6 bases at J; junction bases unmatched: 12. The length of the CDR3 is 16 residues. The CDR3 is CASSMIRGRGPDGYTF. CDR3 nucleotides: TGTGCCAGTAGTATGATTCGGGGCAGGGGGCCTGATGGCTACACCTTC.

This chain uses TRBV9 with TRBJ2-3; a weak D match, TRBD1 (6 bases). Germline V gene lookup returns CDR1 SGDLS and CDR2 YYNGEE. This CDR3 comprises 14 residues. V was trimmed by 3 bases and J by 5 bases, leaving 13 bases between them. The CDR3 region has the DNA TGTGCCAGCAGCGCGACCACAGGGAAAGATACGCAGTATTTT. Translating it yields CASSATTGKDTQYF.

This clone has just a few counts. This chain uses TRBV14 with TRBJ2-7; D possibly corresponds to TRBD2 (6 bases). CDR1 and CDR2 (germline): SGHDN, FVKESK. The V gene lost 1 base and the J gene lost 4 bases, with 23 bases spanning the gap. There are 18 residues in the CDR3. For the CDR3, the DNA is TGTGCCAGCAGCCAAGCCCCCGGGCTTAGTAGCGGTGTGTACGAGCAGTACTTC. This codes for CASSQAPGLSSGVYEQYF.

This chain connects TRBV11-3 to TRBJ2-3; unclear D gene. V lost 5 bases, J lost 4 bases, and 13 bases lay in between. The CDR3 covers 14 residues. Germline V CDR1 and CDR2: SGHNT, YENEEA. The DNA for the CDR3 is TGTGCCAGCAGCCTTAGCCAAGAATCAGATACGCAGTATTTT. As protein: CASSLSQESDTQYF.